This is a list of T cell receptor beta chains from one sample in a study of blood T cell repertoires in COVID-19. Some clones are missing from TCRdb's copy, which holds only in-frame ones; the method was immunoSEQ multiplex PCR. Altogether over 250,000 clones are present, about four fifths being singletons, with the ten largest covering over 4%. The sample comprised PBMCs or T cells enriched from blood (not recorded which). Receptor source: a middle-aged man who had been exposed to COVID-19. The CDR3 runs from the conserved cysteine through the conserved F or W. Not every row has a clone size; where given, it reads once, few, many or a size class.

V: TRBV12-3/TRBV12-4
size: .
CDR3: CASSDRGGYEQYF

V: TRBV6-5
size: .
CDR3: CASTQRLDQETQYF

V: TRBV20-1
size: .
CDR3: CSARDQGELFF

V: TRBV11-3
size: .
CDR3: CASSPGPRAGEQYF

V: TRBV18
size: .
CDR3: CASSPGRDSRLHF

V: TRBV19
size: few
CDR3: CASSIAGALHF

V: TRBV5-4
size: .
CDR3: CASSLDSFSGNTIYF

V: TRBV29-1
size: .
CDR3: CSVGTGFNRHGYTF

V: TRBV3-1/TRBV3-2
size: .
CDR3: CASSLDTSNYGYTF

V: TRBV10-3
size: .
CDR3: CAISEPLSTGKGDLNTVTGELFF

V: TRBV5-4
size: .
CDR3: CASSLEGSNVYEQYF

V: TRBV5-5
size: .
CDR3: CASSSTRLNPETQYF

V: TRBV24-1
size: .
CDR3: CATSDSGLAGGIEQFF

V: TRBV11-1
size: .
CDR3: CASSLVVAGSEQYF

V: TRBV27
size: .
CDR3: CASSPGLNTGELFF

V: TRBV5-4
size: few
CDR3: CASSRGGAGNTIYF

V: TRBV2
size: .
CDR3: CASSVARQFDGYTF

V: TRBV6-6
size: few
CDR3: CASRGQGNQPQHF

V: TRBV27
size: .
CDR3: CASSFGNEQYF

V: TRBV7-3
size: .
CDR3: CASSATGRGEAFF

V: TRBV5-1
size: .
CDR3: CASSLLGRGTEAFF

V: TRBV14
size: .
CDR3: CASSQREGRGRNIQYF

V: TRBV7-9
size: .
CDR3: CASFRDTQYF

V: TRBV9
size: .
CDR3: CASSVWLATVEQFF

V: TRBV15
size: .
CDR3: CATSRDRGSNQPQHF

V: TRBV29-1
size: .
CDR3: CSAVGLGGLNRNGYTF

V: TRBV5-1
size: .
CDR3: CASSFDGTVPDTQYF

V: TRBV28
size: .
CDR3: CASSLFLGTGPSRTGELFF

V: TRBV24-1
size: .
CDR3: CATSDPPSGRFTDTQYF

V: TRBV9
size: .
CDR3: CASSGKGIGNTIYF

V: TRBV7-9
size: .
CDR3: CASSTDRNSGNTIYF

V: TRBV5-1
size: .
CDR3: CASSLRLAGGSGELFF

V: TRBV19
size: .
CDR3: CASSEHDRGEQYF

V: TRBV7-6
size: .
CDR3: CASSLNYRETSPLHF

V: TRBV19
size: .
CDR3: CASKGGTEKYGYTF

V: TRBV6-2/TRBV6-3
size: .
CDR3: CASSPGRTKNIQYF

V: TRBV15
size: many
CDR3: CATSPRTGVNSPLHF

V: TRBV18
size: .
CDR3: CASSPRDVGGGAMNTEAFF

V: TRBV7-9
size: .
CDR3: CASSPPRWGGSGADTQYF

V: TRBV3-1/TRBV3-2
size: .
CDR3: CASGQLNEKLFF

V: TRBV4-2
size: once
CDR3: CASSQDHGGTYGYTF

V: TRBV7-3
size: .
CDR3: CASSLAGTGNYEQYF

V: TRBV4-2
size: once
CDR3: CASSQESVRVTGGYTF

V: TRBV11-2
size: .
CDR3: CASSPSLGSSYEQYF

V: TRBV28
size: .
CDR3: CASSFLGLGSGSYNEQFF

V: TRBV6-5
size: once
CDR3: CASHEIRNQPQHF

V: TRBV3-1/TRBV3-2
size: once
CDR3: CASSQLLAGSDTQYF

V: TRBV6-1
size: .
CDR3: CASSEPYRVATEAFF

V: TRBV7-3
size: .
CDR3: CASSLSRGTSGSREQFF

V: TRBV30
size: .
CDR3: CAWSVSGIGYTF

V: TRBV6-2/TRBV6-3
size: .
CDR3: CASSYLPRGGRLREQYF

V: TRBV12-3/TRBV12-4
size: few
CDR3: CASSRQALYEQYF

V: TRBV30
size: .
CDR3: CAWSGRGNTIYF

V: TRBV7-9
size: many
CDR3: CASSPLRQGEQYF

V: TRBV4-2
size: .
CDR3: CASKGAGATDTQYF